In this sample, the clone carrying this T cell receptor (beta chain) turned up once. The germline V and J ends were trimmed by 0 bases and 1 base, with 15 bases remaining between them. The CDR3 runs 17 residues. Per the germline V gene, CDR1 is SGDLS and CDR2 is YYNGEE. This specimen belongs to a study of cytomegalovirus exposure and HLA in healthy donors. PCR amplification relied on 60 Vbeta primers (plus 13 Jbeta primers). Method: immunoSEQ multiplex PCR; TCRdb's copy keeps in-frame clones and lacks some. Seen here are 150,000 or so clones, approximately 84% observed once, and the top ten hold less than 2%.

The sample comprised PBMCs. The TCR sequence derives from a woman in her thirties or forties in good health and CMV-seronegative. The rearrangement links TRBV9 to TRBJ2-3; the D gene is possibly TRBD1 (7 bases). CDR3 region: CASSVGQGGYRTDTQYF. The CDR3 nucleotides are TGTGCCAGCAGCGTAGGACAGGGAGGCTACCGCACAGATACGCAGTATTTT.